These 18 T cell receptor beta chains were all obtained from the same sample, sequenced in a study of blood T cell repertoires in COVID-19. Profiled with immunoSEQ multiplex PCR; TCRdb holds only in-frame clones, not every one. The sample contains 35,000 or so clones, roughly 90% of which appear only once. Specimen: peripheral blood. These receptors came from a human donor in a cohort sampled during active COVID-19.

This sequence joins TRBV15 and TRBJ2-7, with TRBD2 matching 8 bases. CDR1 and CDR2 (germline): LNHNV, YYDKDF (reference sequence). This CDR3 is built from 15 residues. V trimming: 4 bases; J trimming: 2 bases; junction bases outside the gene matches: 7. This CDR3 reads CATSKPGLDAYEQYF. DNA of the CDR3: TGTGCCACCAGCAAGCCGGGACTAGACGCCTACGAGCAGTACTTC.

The chain is built from TRBV2 and TRBJ2-1; D is perhaps TRBD2 (5 bases). Germline CDR1 is SNHLY and CDR2 is FYNNEI. The CDR3 sequence is 15 residues long. Trimming took 1 base from V and 6 from J, leaving 13 bases between them. The CDR3 DNA reads TGTGCCAGCAGTGAAGGGCTAGCAGTGCCCAATGAGCAGTTCTTC. As protein: CASSEGLAVPNEQFF.

V is TRBV6-5 and J is TRBJ1-6; 8 bases agree with TRBD1. Germline V gene data show CDR1 as MNHEY and CDR2 as SVGAGI. Trimming removed 7 bases from V and 5 bases from J; junction bases left unmatched: 7. This CDR3 comprises 15 residues. CDR3 coding DNA: TGTGCCAGCATTCAATCAGGGGGCCATAATTCACCCCTCCACTTT. It yields the protein CASIQSGGHNSPLHF.

The V call is TRBV19, the J call TRBJ2-5, with D maybe TRBD2 (6 bases). CDR3 size: 14 residues. The germline CDR1 and CDR2 sequences are LNHDA and SQIVND (reference sequence). Trimming left V 10 bases short and J 3 bases short, with 18 bases between. The CDR3 bases are TGTGCCACCTCCTCAGGAGCGGGCGAAGAGACCCAGTACTTC. It specifies CATSSGAGEETQYF.

The V and J genes are TRBV7-9 and TRBJ2-1; 14 bases match TRBD2. The V and J ends lost 2 bases and 8 bases, in that order; junction bases with no gene match: 8. This CDR3 has 17 residues. Germline lookup yields CDR1 SEHNR and CDR2 FQNEAQ (reference sequence). The CDR3 DNA reads TGTGCCAGCAGCTTACTGACTAGCGGGGGGGCCGTGGATGAGCAGTTCTTC. As protein: CASSLLTSGGAVDEQFF.

V is TRBV7-9 and J is TRBJ2-1, with a tentative D call TRBD2 (6 bases). The V gene's germline CDR1 is SEHNR and CDR2 FQNEAQ (reference sequence). The germline V and J ends were trimmed by 5 bases and 8 bases, with 16 bases remaining between them. This CDR3 has 14 residues. CDR3 coding DNA: TGTGCCAGCAGCCCGACCGGGGGTAGGGATGAGCAGTTCTTC. The encoded protein is CASSPTGGRDEQFF.

The CDR3 sequence is CASSPPGLAGSSYNEQFF. For the CDR3, the DNA is TGCGCCAGCAGCCCCCCGGGACTAGCGGGGAGCTCCTACAATGAGCAGTTCTTC. This chain links TRBV4-1 with TRBJ2-1, with 13 bases fitting TRBD2. The J segment lost 0 bases and the V segment lost 4 bases, leaving 6 bases of the junction unmatched. The CDR3 totals 18 residues. CDR1 and CDR2 (germline): MGHRA, YSYEKL.

The chain links TRBV21-1 to TRBJ2-5; the DNA was not used to check the table's D call, TRBD1. TRBV21-1 is termed a pseudogene. The CDR3 is 15 residues long. This CDR3 is CASSSDRGLQETQYF. CDR3 nucleotides: TGTGCCAGCAGCTCCGACAGGGGGCTCCAAGAGACCCAGTACTTC.

This chain links TRBV10-3 with TRBJ2-1, with 11 bases identical to TRBD2. Germline V CDR1 and CDR2: ENHRY, SYGVKD. Trimming at V came to 7 bases and at J to 5 bases, leaving 7 bases not matched to a gene. This CDR3 is 15 amino acids long. The CDR3 DNA follows: TGTGCCATCACCGTAGCGGGAGGGCTTCACAATGAGCAGTTCTTC. This encodes CAITVAGGLHNEQFF.

This chain uses TRBV7-2 with TRBJ2-1, with TRBD2 matching 14 bases. From germline, CDR1 is SGHTA and CDR2 FQGNSA. The V segment lost 5 bases and the J segment 9 bases; nucleotides outside the gene matches: 6. The length of the CDR3 is 15 residues. This chain's CDR3 is CASSQTSGRVGEQFF. CDR3 sequence (DNA): TGTGCCAGCAGCCAGACTAGCGGGAGGGTCGGTGAGCAGTTCTTC.

This clone was detected a few times. J is TRBJ1-1 and V is TRBV5-1; D is unclear. The CDR3 is 15 residues long. Germline V lookup: CDR1 SGHRS, CDR2 YFSETQ. The V gene lost 6 bases and the J gene lost 1 base, with 16 bases spanning the gap. CDR3 nucleotides: TGCGCCAGCAACCCAGTCCCTTCAAAGAACACTGAAGCTTTCTTT. Amino acids: CASNPVPSKNTEAFF.

The V call is TRBV3-1 (or the pseudogene TRBV3-2), the J call TRBJ1-6; 8 nucleotides align to TRBD1. Germline lookup yields CDR1 LGHDT and CDR2 YNNKEL (reference sequence). J was trimmed by 10 bases and V by 6 bases; bases with no gene match: 8. The CDR3 runs to 14 residues. CDR3 DNA sequence: TGTGCCAGCAGTCCGGGGACAGGAGAATCACCCCTCCACTTT. Translated: CASSPGTGESPLHF.

This clone was seen only a few times. The chain joins TRBV13 to TRBJ2-5; 8 bases are shared with TRBD2. Trimming removed 6 bases from V and 4 bases from J; junction bases left unmatched: 10. The CDR3 has 15 amino acids. Germline V gives CDR1 PRHDT, CDR2 FYEKMQ (reference sequence). CDR3 sequence reads: CASRSLFGGGETQYF. The CDR3 region has the DNA TGTGCCAGCAGATCCCTATTCGGGGGGGGAGAGACCCAGTACTTC.

V usage is TRBV7-9 and J usage is TRBJ1-1; 9 bases line up with TRBD1. V lost 5 bases, J lost 6 bases, and 7 bases stayed unmatched. CDR1 is SEHNR and CDR2 is FQNEAQ in the germline V gene (reference sequence). CDR3 length equals 14 residues. CDR3 loop: CASSPRTGESEAFF. The CDR3 DNA reads TGTGCCAGCAGCCCCCGGACAGGGGAATCTGAAGCTTTCTTT.

The chain couples TRBV18 to TRBJ2-5, with D hard to call. The V gene lost 5 bases and the J gene lost 4 bases, with 14 bases spanning the gap. This CDR3 contains 14 residues. Germline V gene data show CDR1 as KGHSH and CDR2 as LQKENI. Written as DNA, the CDR3 is TGTGCCAGCTCATCACAGCGTCGTTTAGAGACCCAGTACTTC. Its translation: CASSSQRRLETQYF.

This chain uses TRBV4-2 with TRBJ2-3, with TRBD2 identical over 13 bases. CDR1 is LGHNA, CDR2 YNFKEQ, per germline. The CDR3 runs to 18 residues. V lost 4 bases, J lost 0 bases, and 7 bases stayed unmatched. CDR3 nucleotides: TGTGCCAGCAGCCGCGACCTACTAGCGGGGGGGAGCACAGATACGCAGTATTTT. This gives the protein CASSRDLLAGGSTDTQYF.

The rearrangement joins TRBV29-1 to TRBJ1-3; D uncertain. Germline-derived CDR1 and CDR2 are SQVTM and ANQGSEA. The CDR3 has 14 amino acids. V was trimmed by 4 bases and J by 0 bases, leaving 10 bases between them. DNA for the CDR3: TGCAGCGTTGTGGAGAACAACTCTGGAAACACCATATATTTT. This translates into CSVVENNSGNTIYF.

The chain links TRBV5-6 to TRBJ2-7, with TRBD2 as a possible D gene (5 bases). The CDR3 contains 15 residues. The V and J ends lost 0 bases and 4 bases respectively, with 14 bases between them. CDR1 SGHDT and CDR2 YYEEEE come from the germline V gene. CDR3 protein: CASSLGQVGSYEQYF. The CDR3, as DNA: TGTGCCAGCAGCTTGGGGCAGGTAGGGAGTTACGAGCAGTACTTC.